Presented here are 2 T cell receptor beta chains from one specimen sequenced in a study of radiotherapy plus CTLA-4 blockade in lung cancer. The method was immunoSEQ multiplex PCR; TCRdb's version includes in-frame clones alone and lacks a portion of them. The table records around 80,000 clones, around 79% of them present only once. The material sequenced was peripheral blood, taken from a patient treated with radiotherapy plus ipilimumab. These TCRs come from a human donor with non-small cell lung cancer whose response to radiotherapy plus ipilimumab could not be evaluated. Some clones in this sample may be carry-over from other donors' samples.

CDR3 amino acids: CASRRDNWGPNEQFF. The CDR3, as DNA: TGTGCCAGCAGGAGGGACAATTGGGGCCCCAATGAGCAGTTCTTC. The rearrangement joins TRBV6-1 to TRBJ2-1; weak D call: TRBD1 (6 bases). Per the germline V gene, CDR1 is MNHNS and CDR2 is SASEGT. Between the trimmed V and J ends, which lost 6 bases and 6 bases, there was a span of 18 bases. The CDR3 covers 15 residues.

The chain joins TRBV6-4 to TRBJ2-7; D remains ambiguous. Trimming removed 7 bases from V and 0 bases from J, with 10 bases in between. This CDR3 spans 13 amino acids. The germline CDR1 and CDR2 sequences are MRHNA and SNTAGT. The CDR3 here is CASTPTDSYEQYF. The DNA of the CDR3 is TGTGCCAGCACCCCGACTGACTCCTACGAGCAGTACTTC.